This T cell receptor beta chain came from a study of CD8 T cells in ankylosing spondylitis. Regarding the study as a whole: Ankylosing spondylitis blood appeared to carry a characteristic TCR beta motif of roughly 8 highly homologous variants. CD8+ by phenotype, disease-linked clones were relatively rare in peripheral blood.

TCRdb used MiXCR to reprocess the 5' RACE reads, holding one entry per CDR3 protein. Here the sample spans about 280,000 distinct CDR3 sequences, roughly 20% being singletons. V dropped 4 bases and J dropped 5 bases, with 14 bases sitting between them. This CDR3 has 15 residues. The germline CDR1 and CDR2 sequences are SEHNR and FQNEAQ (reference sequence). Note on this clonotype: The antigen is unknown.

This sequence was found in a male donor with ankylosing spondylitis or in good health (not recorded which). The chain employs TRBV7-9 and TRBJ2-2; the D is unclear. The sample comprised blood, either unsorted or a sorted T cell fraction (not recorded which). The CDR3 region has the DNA TGTGCCAGCAGCTCCGACCGGGTCCCAACCGGGGAGCTGTTTTTT. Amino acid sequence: CASSSDRVPTGELFF. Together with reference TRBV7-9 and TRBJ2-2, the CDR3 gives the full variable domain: DTGVSQNPRHKITKRGQNVTFRCDPISEHNRLYWYRQTLGQGPEFLTYFQNEAQLEKSRLLSDRFSAERPKGSFSTLEIQRTEQGDSAMYLCASSSDRVPTGELFFGEGSRLTVL.